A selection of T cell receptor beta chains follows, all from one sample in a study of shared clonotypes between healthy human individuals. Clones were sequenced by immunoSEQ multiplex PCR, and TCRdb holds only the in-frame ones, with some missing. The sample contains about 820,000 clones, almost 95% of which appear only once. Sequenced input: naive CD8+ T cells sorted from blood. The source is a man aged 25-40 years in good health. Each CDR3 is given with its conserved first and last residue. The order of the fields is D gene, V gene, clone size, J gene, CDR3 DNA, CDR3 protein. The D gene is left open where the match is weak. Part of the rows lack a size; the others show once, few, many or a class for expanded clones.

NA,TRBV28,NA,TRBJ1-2,TGTGCCAGCTTTAAACCGTCTGTCGCCTACACCTTC,CASFKPSVAYTF
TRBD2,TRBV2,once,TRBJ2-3,TGTGCCAGCAGTGAACTGTCTAGCGGGAGTAAAACAGATACGCAGTATTTT,CASSELSSGSKTDTQYF
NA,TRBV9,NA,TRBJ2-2,TGTGCCAGCAGCGTAGAGGAGGGGGCAGAAGGGGAGCTGTTTTTT,CASSVEEGAEGELFF
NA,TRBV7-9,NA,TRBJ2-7,TGTGCCAGCAGCTTAAATTCGGGAGGAGGCAGGGGATTTCCCTACGAGCAGTACTTC,CASSLNSGGGRGFPYEQYF
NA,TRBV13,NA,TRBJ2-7,TGTGCCAGCAGCTCCTTGGGGGCAGCGGGACGCTCCTACGAGCAGTACTTC,CASSSLGAAGRSYEQYF
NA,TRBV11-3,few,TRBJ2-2,TGTGCCAGCAGCCCCGGGACAAACACCGGGGAGCTGTTTTTT,CASSPGTNTGELFF
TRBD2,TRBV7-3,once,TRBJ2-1,TGTGCCAGCAGCTTATCCCCCACTAGCGGATACAATGAGCAGTTCTTC,CASSLSPTSGYNEQFF
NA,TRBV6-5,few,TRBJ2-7,TGTGCGGCGGGGACTGTCGCGGGGCAGTACTTC,CAAGTVAGQYF
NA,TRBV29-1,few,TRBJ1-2,TGCAGCGTTGACCTGGACGGAGGTGGCTACACCTTC,CSVDLDGGGYTF
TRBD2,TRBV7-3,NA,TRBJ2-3,TGTGCCAGCAGCCATAGCGGGCTCGCAGATACGCAGTATTTT,CASSHSGLADTQYF
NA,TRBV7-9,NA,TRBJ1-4,TGTGCCAGCAGCCAGACGCACAGGGTCGCAGAAAAACTGTTTTTT,CASSQTHRVAEKLFF
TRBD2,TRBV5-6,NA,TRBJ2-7,TGTGCCAGCAGCCTAGGACTAGTCTCCTACGAGCAGTACTTC,CASSLGLVSYEQYF
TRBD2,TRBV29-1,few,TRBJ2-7,TGCAGCGCATGGGGGGTGGGACTAGCGGGAGTCGAGCAGTACTTC,CSAWGVGLAGVEQYF
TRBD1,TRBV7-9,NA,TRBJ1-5,TGTGCCAGCAGCCCAGGGGGCGCGAGTCAGCCCCAGCATTTT,CASSPGGASQPQHF
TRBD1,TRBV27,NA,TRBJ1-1,TGTGCCAGCAGTACCCTGACAGGGAAAAACACTGAAGCTTTCTTT,CASSTLTGKNTEAFF
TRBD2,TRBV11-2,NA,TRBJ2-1,TGTGCCAGCAGCTTAGGCCTAGCGGGGGGGTATGAGCAGTTCTTC,CASSLGLAGGYEQFF
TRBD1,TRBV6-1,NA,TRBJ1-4,TGTGCCAGCAGTGACCCCACAGGGGCGGCTAATGAAAAACTGTTTTTT,CASSDPTGAANEKLFF
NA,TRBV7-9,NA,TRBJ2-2,TGTGCCAGCAGCGACTCTCTTTCCGGCCCCGGGGAGCTGTTTTTT,CASSDSLSGPGELFF
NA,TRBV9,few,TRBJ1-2,TGTGCCAGCACCCCCGGGACGAACAACTATGGCTACACCTTC,CASTPGTNNYGYTF
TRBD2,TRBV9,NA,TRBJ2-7,TGTGCCAGCAGCGTAGAGGGAGCGGGGGTCCTCGACGAGCAGTACTTC,CASSVEGAGVLDEQYF
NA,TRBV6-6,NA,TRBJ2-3,TGTGCCAGCAGTTTTTCAGCAGATACGCAGTATTTT,CASSFSADTQYF
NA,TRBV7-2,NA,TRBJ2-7,TGTGCCAGCAGCTTACCAAGTCGGGCGGAAAGCTACGAGCAGTACTTC,CASSLPSRAESYEQYF
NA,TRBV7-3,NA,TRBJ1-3,TGTGCCAGCAGCTTAACGATTCGGGAGAGGGCCGTCTCTGGAAACACCATATATTTT,CASSLTIRERAVSGNTIYF
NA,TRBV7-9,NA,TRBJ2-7,TGTGCCAGCAGTGCCATCCCCTACGAGCAGTACTTC,CASSAIPYEQYF
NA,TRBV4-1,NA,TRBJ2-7,TGCGCCAGCAGCCAAGACCCGGGTATCACCTACGAGCAGTACTTC,CASSQDPGITYEQYF
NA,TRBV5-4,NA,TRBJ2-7,TGTGCCAGCAGCTTCCAGGGGGGAGCCAACTACGAGCAGTACTTC,CASSFQGGANYEQYF
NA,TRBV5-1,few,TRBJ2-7,TGCGCCAGCAGCTTCTTCGCGGGATCCGAGCAGTACTTC,CASSFFAGSEQYF
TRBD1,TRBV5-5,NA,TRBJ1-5,TGTGCCAGCAGCTTTGCACAGGGGGGACAGCCCCAGCATTTT,CASSFAQGGQPQHF
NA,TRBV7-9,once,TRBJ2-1,TGTGCCAGCAGCTTAGGCAGTAATGAGCAGTTCTTC,CASSLGSNEQFF
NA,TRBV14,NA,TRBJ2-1,TGTGCCAGCACCCACCGTCCGACCGGTTACAATGAGCAGTTCTTC,CASTHRPTGYNEQFF
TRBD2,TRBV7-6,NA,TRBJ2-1,TGTGCCAGCAGCTTAGCGCAGCGGGAGGGCCTAGGTGAGCAGTTCTTC,CASSLAQREGLGEQFF
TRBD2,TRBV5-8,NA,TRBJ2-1,TGTGCCAGCAGCTGGTGGACTAGCGGGAGCGAATTGTTCTTC,CASSWWTSGSELFF
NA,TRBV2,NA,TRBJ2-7,TGTGCCAGCGAAGGGGCCGCCCGCGAGCAGTACTTC,CASEGAAREQYF
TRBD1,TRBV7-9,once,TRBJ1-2,TGTGCCAGCAGCCAACTGGACAGGGCTCCTAACTATGGCTACACCTTC,CASSQLDRAPNYGYTF
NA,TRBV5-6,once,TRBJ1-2,TGTGCCAGCAGCTTGGTAGGGGATACTAACTATGGCTACACCTTC,CASSLVGDTNYGYTF
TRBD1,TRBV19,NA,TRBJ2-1,TGTGCCAGTAGTGTAACCGGGACAGGGAATGAGCAGTTCTTC,CASSVTGTGNEQFF
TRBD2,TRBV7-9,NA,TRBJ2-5,TGTGCCAGCAGCCAACTTGGACTAGCGGGAGGGGTGTACCAAGAGACCCAGTACTTC,CASSQLGLAGGVYQETQYF
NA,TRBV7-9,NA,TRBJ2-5,TGTGCCAGCAGCTTGTGGGAGACCCAGTACTTC,CASSLWETQYF
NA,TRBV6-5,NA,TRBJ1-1,TGTGCCAGCAGTTACTCTTTGGGGAACACTGAAGCTTTCTTT,CASSYSLGNTEAFF
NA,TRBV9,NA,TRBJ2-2,TGTGCCAGCAGCGTAGGGGGTGGCACCGGGGAGCTGTTTTTT,CASSVGGGTGELFF
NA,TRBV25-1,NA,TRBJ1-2,TGTGCCAGCAGTGAATACGGGTCTCTAGTCTATGGCTACACCTTC,CASSEYGSLVYGYTF
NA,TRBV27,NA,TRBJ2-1,TGTGCCAGCATGCAGGGGTGGTCCTACAATGAGCAGTTCTTC,CASMQGWSYNEQFF
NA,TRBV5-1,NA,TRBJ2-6,TGCGCCAGCAGCTTGGCCGATTGGGGACCCACTAGGACTGGGGCCAACGTCCTGACTTTC,CASSLADWGPTRTGANVLTF
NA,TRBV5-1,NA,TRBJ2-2,TGCGCCAGCAGCTTGGATCTAGCGTTGCGTCACGCGAACACCGGGGAGCTGTTTTTT,CASSLDLALRHANTGELFF
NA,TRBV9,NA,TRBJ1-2,TGTGCCAGCAGACGGGGGAAACAGGGTGGCTACACCTTC,CASRRGKQGGYTF
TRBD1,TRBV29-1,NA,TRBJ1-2,TGCAGCGTTTTGCCCAGACAGGGATTCTATGGCTACACCTTC,CSVLPRQGFYGYTF
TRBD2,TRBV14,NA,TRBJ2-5,TGTGCCAGCAGCCAAGAACGGGATAGCGGGAGGGGGCAAGAGACCCAGTACTTC,CASSQERDSGRGQETQYF
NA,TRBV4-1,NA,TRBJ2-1,TGCGCCAGCAGCCAAGCCGGGACCCCTTATAATGAGCAGTTCTTC,CASSQAGTPYNEQFF
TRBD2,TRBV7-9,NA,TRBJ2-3,TGTGCCAGCAGCTACATCTGGCGGGAGGGCACAGATACGCAGTATTTT,CASSYIWREGTDTQYF